A selection of T cell receptor beta chains follows, all from one sample in a study of beta chain features in type 1 diabetes. Produced via immunoSEQ multiplex PCR; TCRdb's table is partial and in-frame only. Of approximately 250,000 clones listed, about a sixth are singletons. Specimen: naive CD4+ T cells from blood. These receptors were collected from a man younger than 45 with type 1 diabetes. CDR3s include the opening cysteine and the closing phenylalanine or tryptophan. D genes are given only for firm matches. Clone size is given for some rows only: seen once, a few or many times, or a class if the clone is expanded.

cdr3_aa cdr3_nt v_call d_call j_call clone_size
CASSLGTGVTYEQYF TGCGCCAGCAGCTTGGGGACAGGGGTCACCTACGAGCAGTACTTC TRBV5-1 TRBD1 TRBJ2-7 few
CASSPRTSGSSQETQYF TGTGCCAGCAGTCCCCGGACTAGCGGGAGCTCCCAAGAGACCCAGTACTTC TRBV2 TRBD2 TRBJ2-5 few
CASSHPDYSSYDYEQFF TGTGCCAGCAGCCATCCTGATTACTCTAGCTACGACTATGAGCAGTTCTTC TRBV4-2 . TRBJ2-1 .
CASSFPGLGSTDTQYF TGTGCCAGCAGCTTCCCGGGACTAGGTAGCACAGATACGCAGTATTTT TRBV5-4 TRBD2 TRBJ2-3 few
CAISFPGTSLDEQFF TGTGCCATCAGTTTTCCCGGGACTAGCTTGGATGAGCAGTTCTTC TRBV10-3 TRBD2 TRBJ2-1 .
CASSVAQETQYF TGTGCCAGCAGCGTAGCCCAAGAGACCCAGTACTTC TRBV9 . TRBJ2-5 few
CASAASGSFNEQFF TGTGCCAGCGCCGCTAGCGGGAGTTTCAATGAGCAGTTCTTC TRBV5-4 TRBD2 TRBJ2-1 few
CASSLIAGGRYEQYF TGTGCCAGCAGCCTGATAGCGGGAGGACGCTACGAGCAGTACTTC TRBV7-2 TRBD2 TRBJ2-7 few
CAWSEGGSGNTIYF TGTGCCTGGAGTGAAGGGGGCTCAGGAAACACCATATATTTT TRBV30 TRBD1 TRBJ1-3 .
CASSIIDEQFF TGTGCCAGTAGTATTATTGATGAGCAGTTCTTC TRBV19 . TRBJ2-1 .
CARTEEKLFF TGTGCCAGGACGGAGGAAAAACTGTTTTTT TRBV14 . TRBJ1-4 few
CAWKGRGLGTDTQYF TGTGCCTGGAAGGGCAGGGGGCTAGGCACAGATACGCAGTATTTT TRBV30 TRBD1 TRBJ2-3 .
CSVARVNTEAFF TGCAGCGTAGCCCGGGTGAACACTGAAGCTTTCTTT TRBV29-1 . TRBJ1-1 many
CSVAWDSNQPQHF TGCAGCGTTGCTTGGGATAGCAATCAGCCCCAGCATTTT TRBV29-1 . TRBJ1-5 few
CASSLAAGEQFF TGTGCCAGCAGCCTAGCGGCGGGTGAGCAGTTCTTC TRBV11-2 TRBD2 TRBJ2-1 .
CATSSGSSGRNEQFF TGTGCCACCAGCAGTGGGTCTAGCGGGAGAAATGAGCAGTTCTTC TRBV15 TRBD2 TRBJ2-1 few
CASSSLGVRQYF TGTGCCAGCAGCTCCCTTGGGGTCAGGCAGTACTTC TRBV28 . TRBJ2-7 .
CASSPQLAGPTDTQYF TGTGCCAGCAGCCCCCAATTAGCGGGCCCCACAGATACGCAGTATTTT TRBV7-2 TRBD2 TRBJ2-3 few
CASSQDPAASSYNEQFF TGCGCCAGCAGCCAAGACCCAGCGGCGAGCTCCTACAATGAGCAGTTCTTC TRBV4-1 . TRBJ2-1 few
CASSRGNNQPQHF TGTGCCAGCAGCCGAGGGAACAATCAGCCCCAGCATTTT TRBV14 . TRBJ1-5 .
CATSRTTGNNYEQYF TGTGCCACCAGCAGGACGACAGGGAATAACTACGAGCAGTACTTC TRBV15 TRBD1 TRBJ2-7 once
CASSLQGAGFTEKLFF TGTGCCAGCAGTTTGCAGGGGGCCGGGTTTACTGAAAAACTGTTTTTT TRBV27 TRBD1 TRBJ1-4 .
CSGPKSGANTGELFF TGCAGCGGCCCAAAATCAGGGGCGAACACCGGGGAGCTGTTTTTT TRBV29-1 . TRBJ2-2 few
CASSLGRSTDTQYF TGCGCCAGCAGCCTCGGACGGAGCACAGATACGCAGTATTTT TRBV4-3 . TRBJ2-3 .
CASSLSRGGYTF TGTGCCAGCAGCCTTTCGAGGGGTGGCTACACCTTC TRBV7-9 . TRBJ1-2 few
CASTIQGAQETQYF TGTGCCAGCACCATCCAGGGGGCCCAAGAGACCCAGTACTTC TRBV28 TRBD1 TRBJ2-5 .
CASSFGSFYSGEQYF TGTGCCAGCAGTTTTGGGTCTTTTTATTCGGGCGAGCAGTACTTC TRBV28 . TRBJ2-7 few
CSASRNEQFF TGCAGTGCTAGTCGTAATGAGCAGTTCTTC TRBV20-1 . TRBJ2-1 few
CASSQDGSYEQYF TGTGCCAGCAGCCAGGACGGTTCCTACGAGCAGTACTTC TRBV7-9 . TRBJ2-7 .
CAIEGLAGLVETQYF TGTGCCATCGAGGGACTAGCGGGACTCGTGGAGACCCAGTACTTC TRBV7-9 TRBD2 TRBJ2-5 few
CSARLGAGLNQPQHF TGCAGCGCCCGATTGGGGGCAGGCCTCAATCAGCCCCAGCATTTT TRBV29-1 . TRBJ1-5 .
CSALGQGALYEQYF TGCAGCGCCCTCGGCCAGGGGGCTCTCTACGAGCAGTACTTC TRBV29-1 TRBD1 TRBJ2-7 .
CASSQGLSGGSSYEQYF TGCGCCAGCAGCCAAGGACTTTCCGGAGGGTCCTCCTACGAGCAGTACTTC TRBV4-1 . TRBJ2-7 few
CASSLGGVQETQYF TGTGCCAGCAGTCTCGGAGGGGTACAAGAGACCCAGTACTTC TRBV27 . TRBJ2-5 .
CAAYSGSLTYNEQFF TGTGCCGCTTATTCCGGGAGTTTAACCTACAATGAGCAGTTCTTC TRBV28 . TRBJ2-1 .
CASSQEFGGSSTDTQYF TGTGCCAGCAGCCAAGAGTTCGGCGGGAGTAGCACAGATACGCAGTATTTT TRBV14 TRBD2 TRBJ2-3 few